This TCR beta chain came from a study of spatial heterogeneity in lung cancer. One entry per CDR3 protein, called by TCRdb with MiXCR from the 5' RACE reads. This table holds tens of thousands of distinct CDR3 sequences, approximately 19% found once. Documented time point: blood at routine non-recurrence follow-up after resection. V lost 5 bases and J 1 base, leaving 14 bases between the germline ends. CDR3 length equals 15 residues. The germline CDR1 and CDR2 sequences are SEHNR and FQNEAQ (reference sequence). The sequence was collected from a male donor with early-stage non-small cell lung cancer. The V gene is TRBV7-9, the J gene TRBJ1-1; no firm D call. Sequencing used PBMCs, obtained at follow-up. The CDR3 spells CASSPVSYENTEAFF. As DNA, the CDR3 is TGTGCCAGCAGCCCAGTTTCGTACGAGAACACTGAAGCTTTCTTT.